This passage covers 18 T cell receptor beta chains from one sample sequenced in a study of CD8 T cells in ankylosing spondylitis. TCRdb re-derived calls from the 5' RACE reads in MiXCR, one entry per CDR3 protein. The sample shows under 150,000 distinct CDR3 sequences, 12% to 15% of them seen only once. The sequenced sample was blood, either unsorted or a sorted T cell fraction (not recorded which). The receptors derive from a female donor with ankylosing spondylitis or in good health (not recorded which).

Ten or more counts support this clonotype. V gene TRBV2 combines with J gene TRBJ2-7; D not certain. The germline V and J ends were trimmed by 6 bases and 3 bases, with 12 bases remaining between them. The germline V gene encodes CDR1 SNHLY and CDR2 FYNNEI. The CDR3 runs to 13 residues. In DNA, the CDR3 is TGTGCCAGCAGATCTGACGGCGTCTACGAGCAGTACTTC. This codes for CASRSDGVYEQYF.

The chain links TRBV4-1 to TRBJ2-3; D remains ambiguous. CDR3 size: 18 residues. Trimming cost V 0 bases and J 4 bases, with 20 bases left between them. Germline lookup yields CDR1 MGHRA and CDR2 YSYEKL. CDR3 loop: CASSQDGTWLIRSDTQYF. CDR3 sequence (DNA): TGCGCCAGCAGCCAAGACGGAACTTGGCTAATAAGGTCAGATACGCAGTATTTT.

This clonotype has only a few counts. This chain links TRBV6-5 with TRBJ1-5; D gene ambiguous. CDR3 length equals 14 residues. Germline CDR1 and CDR2: MNHEY and SVGAGI. Trimming stripped 0 bases from V and 5 bases from J, with 8 bases between. CDR3 bases: TGTGCCAGCAGTTACTCTGCGGGGTATCAGCCCCAGCATTTT. Translation gives CASSYSAGYQPQHF.

In its sample, this clonotype was seen many times. The chain carries TRBV9 and TRBJ2-3, with TRBD2 matching 8 bases. The junction had 10 bases not matched to a gene; V was cut back by 0 bases and J by 10 bases. Germline lookup yields CDR1 SGDLS and CDR2 YYNGEE. This CDR3 has 15 residues. The CDR3 sequence is CASSVEGGSGAAQYF. Written as DNA, the CDR3 is TGTGCCAGCAGCGTAGAGGGTGGTAGCGGGGCTGCGCAGTATTTT.

This clonotype was counted many times. The J gene is TRBJ1-3, the V gene TRBV6-5; D is unclear. CDR3 length: 16 residues. V was trimmed by 0 bases and J by 0 bases, leaving 9 bases between them. CDR1 is MNHEY and CDR2 is SVGAGI in the germline V gene. Here the CDR3 DNA reads TGTGCCAGCAGTTACTCCCCCTCGCCCTCTGGAAACACCATATATTTT. As protein: CASSYSPSPSGNTIYF.

The chain links TRBV20-1 to TRBJ2-3; 7 bases map to TRBD2. V shed 0 bases and J 5 bases; nucleotides not matched to a gene: 11. The CDR3 runs to 16 residues. Germline assignment: CDR1 DFQATT and CDR2 SNEGSKA (reference sequence). This CDR3 is CSARDPGLAALDTQYF. In DNA, the CDR3 is TGCAGTGCTAGAGATCCGGGGCTAGCGGCTTTAGATACGCAGTATTTT.

In nucleotides, the CDR3 is TGCAGCGCTCGAGGGGGCTCCTCCTACAATGAGCAGTTCTTC. Amino acids: CSARGGSSYNEQFF. The chain couples TRBV29-1 to TRBJ2-1, with 7 bases aligning to TRBD1. The CDR3 runs to 14 residues. The J segment lost 0 bases and the V segment lost 7 bases, leaving 6 bases of the junction unmatched. Germline CDR1 SQVTM, CDR2 ANQGSEA.

This clonotype has a count of ten or more. The rearrangement links TRBV7-2 to TRBJ2-1; tentatively, D is TRBD1 or TRBD2 (5 bases each). This CDR3 contains 16 residues. The germline V gene has CDR1 SGHTA and CDR2 FQGNSA. Trimming left V 5 bases short and J 3 bases short, with 17 bases between. CDR3 sequence (DNA): TGTGCCAGCAGCCCCCACGGGACGGGTGTCTACAATGAGCAGTTCTTC. Its protein is CASSPHGTGVYNEQFF. The full variable domain, its missing parts supplied by reference TRBV7-2 and TRBJ2-1, is GAGVSQSPSNKVTEKGKDVELRCDPISGHTALYWYRQSLGQGLEFLIYFQGNSAPDKSGLPSDRFSAERTGGSVSTLTIQRTQQEDSAVYLCASSPHGTGVYNEQFFGPGTRLTVL.

In the case of this clonotype: Mismatch with germline at one junction end may stem from a read error. The J gene is TRBJ2-7, the V gene TRBV3-1; D assignment may be TRBD1 or TRBD2 (5 bases each). Germline loops: CDR1 LGHDT, CDR2 YNNKEL (reference sequence). The CDR3 loop spans 14 amino acids. CDR3 bases: TGTGCCAGCAGCCAACTGGACTTAGGGCAGGGCCACTTCTTC. It yields the protein CASSQLDLGQGHFF.

This clonotype occurred many times. This chain connects TRBV12-3 or TRBV12-4 to TRBJ2-7; maybe TRBD1 (6 bases). The CDR3 extends over 14 amino acids. The germline V and J ends were trimmed by 6 bases and 3 bases, with 15 bases remaining between them. The CDR3 sequence: CASRPTGTHYEQYF. The CDR3 DNA reads TGTGCCAGCAGACCTACAGGGACCCACTACGAGCAGTACTTC.

This clonotype appeared a few times. The V gene is TRBV11-2, the J gene TRBJ2-1; the D gene is possibly TRBD2 (6 bases). Deletions cut 5 bases from V and 0 bases from J, with 14 bases between. This CDR3 is 16 amino acids long. Germline loops: CDR1 SGHAT, CDR2 FQNNGV. The CDR3 DNA sequence: TGTGCCAGCAGCCCCCCGGGGGTTAGCTCCTACAATGAGCAGTTCTTC. Translation: CASSPPGVSSYNEQFF.

The rearrangement uses TRBV12-3 or TRBV12-4 and TRBJ2-5; no reliable D call. The CDR3 length is 12 residues. Deletions cut 3 bases from V and 2 bases from J, with 4 bases between. CDR3 nucleotide sequence: TGTGCCAGCAGTTTCAGACAAGAGACCCAGTACTTC. It translates to CASSFRQETQYF.

Many counts were recorded for this clonotype. This chain links TRBV7-3 with TRBJ2-5, with D perhaps matching TRBD1 or TRBD2 (5 bases each). This CDR3 contains 13 residues. Germline lookup yields CDR1 SGHTA and CDR2 FQGTGA. V lost 0 bases and J 5 bases, leaving 7 bases between the germline ends. The CDR3 DNA sequence: TGTGCCAGCAGCTTAACAGGGGAGGAGACCCAGTACTTC. It is translated as CASSLTGEETQYF. The full variable domain, its missing parts supplied by reference TRBV7-3 and TRBJ2-5, is GAGVSQTPSNKVTEKGKYVELRCDPISGHTALYWYRQSLGQGPEFLIYFQGTGAADDSGLPNDRFFAVRPEGSVSTLKIQRTERGDSAVYLCASSLTGEETQYFGPGTRLLVL.

This clonotype was seen at least ten times. The rearrangement uses TRBV5-1 and TRBJ2-1; maybe TRBD2 (6 bases). The germline gives CDR1 SGHRS, CDR2 YFSETQ. Trimming stripped 2 bases from V and 4 bases from J, with 22 bases between. The CDR3 covers 18 residues. As DNA, the CDR3 is TGCGCCAGCAGCTTCCCACACTTCGGCCGGGACTTTTACAATGAGCAGTTCTTC. Its protein product is CASSFPHFGRDFYNEQFF.

In this sample, this clonotype turned up many times. The chain is built from TRBV11-2 and TRBJ2-5; D is perhaps TRBD1 (6 bases). Germline-derived CDR1 and CDR2 are SGHAT and FQNNGV. The CDR3 is 16 amino acids. V dropped 5 bases and J dropped 3 bases, with 19 bases sitting between them. The CDR3 sequence: CASSGSTGRLEETQYF. Written as DNA, the CDR3 is TGTGCCAGCAGCGGATCGACAGGCCGGTTGGAAGAGACCCAGTACTTC.

This clonotype was detected a few times. V is TRBV6-6 and J is TRBJ2-7; D is undetermined. Germline V gene sequence: CDR1 MNHNY, CDR2 SVGAGI (reference sequence). V was clipped by 2 bases and J by 1 base, with 9 bases between them. CDR3 length: 14 amino acids. CDR3 DNA sequence: TGTGCCAGCAGTTACGGGGTCGAGTCCTACGAGCAGTACTTC. Amino acids: CASSYGVESYEQYF.

The chain links TRBV7-2 to TRBJ2-1; D possibly matches TRBD1 or TRBD2 (6 bases each). Trimming left V 1 base short and J 2 bases short, with 12 bases between. This CDR3 spans 16 amino acids. Per germline, CDR1 SGHTA and CDR2 FQGNSA. The chain's CDR3 is CASSLVGGPTYNEQFF. In DNA, the CDR3 is TGTGCCAGCAGCTTAGTTGGGGGGCCCACCTACAATGAGCAGTTCTTC.

Details on this clonotype: One end of the junction does not line up with germline, which may come from a read error. The rearrangement uses TRBV7-7 and TRBJ1-5; D ambiguous. This CDR3 is 15 amino acids long. Germline V gene data show CDR1 as SSHAT and CDR2 as FNYEAQ (reference sequence). The CDR3 DNA sequence: TGTGCTAGCAGCCCCGTTAGGGAGAGCAATCAGCCCCAGCATTTT. It translates to CASSPVRESNQPQHF. The full variable domain, in which reference TRBV7-7 and TRBJ1-5 provide the parts outside the CDR3, is GAGVSQSPRYKVTKRGQDVTLRCDPISSHATLYWYQQALGQGPEFLTYFNYEAQPDKSGLPSDRFSAERPEGSISTLTIQRTEQRDSAMYRCASSPVRESNQPQHFGDGTRLSIL.